This T cell receptor (beta chain) stems from a study of a mutant IDH1 vaccine in newly diagnosed glioma. Germline V gives CDR1 MGHRA, CDR2 YSYEKL. The CDR3 extends over 15 amino acids. The ends were cut back, 3 bases at V and 6 bases at J, with 15 bases in the middle. About this clone itself: What it binds is unknown.

Measured with immunoSEQ multiplex PCR; TCRdb has only the in-frame clones, and not every one. The table records tens of thousands of clones, about 80% of them present only once. Time point: week 23, last vaccination. Doses comprised 300 ug of mutant IDH1 20-mer peptide each, plus topical imiquimod. The J gene is TRBJ1-5, the V gene TRBV4-1, with D possibly matching TRBD1 (6 bases). The receptor comes from a middle-aged man with glioma. The input for sequencing was PBMCs, taken from a glioma patient whose treatment included an IDH1 peptide vaccine. CDR3 in amino acids: CASSHPTGSPQPQHF. CDR3 sequence (DNA): TGCGCCAGCAGCCATCCAACAGGGTCCCCTCAGCCCCAGCATTTT.